This TCR beta chain stems from a study of shared clonotypes between healthy human individuals. A note on this clone: Its antigen is currently unknown.

Germline assignment: CDR1 MNHNY and CDR2 SVGAGI (reference sequence). The length of the CDR3 is 15 residues. Trimming left V 8 bases short and J 5 bases short, with 21 bases between. Each subset's genomic DNA was split evenly across several immunoSEQ plates. Profiling relied on immunoSEQ multiplex PCR, and the TCRdb table lists in-frame clones only, not all of them. The repertoire holds roughly 510,000 clones, approximately 79% seen once, with 9.5% to 15% in the top ten. The study, taken as a whole, reports: Clonotype sharing among donors likely depends on sequencing depth.

The receptor comes from a woman between 40 and 50 years old in good health. Some clones in this sample may be carry-over from other donors' samples. The chain combines TRBV6-6 with TRBJ1-1, with D maybe TRBD1 (5 bases). Sequencing used PBMCs. The CDR3: CASGTGQGEWTEAFF. The CDR3 DNA follows: TGTGCCAGCGGTACGGGGCAGGGAGAGTGGACTGAAGCTTTCTTT.